This record looks at one T cell receptor (beta chain) sequence and its context. Its antigen is unidentified. The data are from a study of CD8 T cells in Susac syndrome. Study-level findings and limits: As acknowledged by the study, its TCR sequencing and HLA analysis included a relatively small number of individuals.

V trimming: 2 bases; J trimming: 4 bases; junction bases outside the gene matches: 4. This CDR3 contains 15 residues. CDR1 and CDR2 (germline): SGHTA, FQGTGA. Random hexamers served to reverse transcribe roughly 0.45 to 1 ug RNA. The method of amplification for TCR beta CDR3 was immunoSEQ multiplex PCR, covering 54 Vbeta and 13 Jbeta. TCRdb re-analysed the immunoSEQ multiplex PCR reads in MiXCR, keeping a single row per CDR3 protein. Here the sample spans 150,000 to 200,000 distinct CDR3 sequences, around 94% being singletons. The authors carried out high-throughput sequencing of TCR beta. They applied it to CD8+ and CD4+ T cells obtained from blood. Controls were age- and sex-matched healthy donors.

V is TRBV7-3 and J is TRBJ2-5; 10 bases map to TRBD2. The sequence came from a human donor in good health. Source material: CD4+ T cells from PBMCs. In DNA form, the CDR3 reads TGTGCCAGCAGCTTAGCTAGCGGGGGATCAGAGACCCAGTACTTC. Translated: CASSLASGGSETQYF.